This T cell receptor beta chain originates from a study of T cell changes during pregnancy in multiple sclerosis. The ends were cut back, 7 bases at V and 4 bases at J, with 14 bases in the middle. The CDR3 covers 14 residues. Germline V lookup: CDR1 MNHNY, CDR2 SVGAGI (reference sequence). Sequencing was performed with immunoSEQ multiplex PCR; in TCRdb, only in-frame clones are kept and a portion is missing. This repertoire shows around 68,000 clones, roughly nine tenths found once; its top ten account for approximately 1.3%. The count of this clone is one. Sample: peripheral blood, taken after pregnancy. The rearrangement uses TRBV6-6 and TRBJ1-3; D gene ambiguous. The receptor's source is a female donor in good health, enrolled as a control in a pregnancy study. Written as DNA, the CDR3 is TGTGCCAGCACGGCCCCGGGGAGAGGAAACACCATATATTTT. Its protein is CASTAPGRGNTIYF.